This TCR beta chain was observed in a study of graft-versus-host responses after intestinal transplantation. Study background: Recipients were all induced with anti-thymocyte globulin, then given tacrolimus and steroids for roughly 3 years.

Produced via immunoSEQ multiplex PCR; TCRdb's table is partial and in-frame only. This sample has some 85,000 clones, with 87% found just once. Study-level points and caveats: Declining HvG levels early post-transplant were linked to peak circulating GvH clone levels.

CDR3 size: 13 residues. Germline CDR1 and CDR2: SGDLS and YYNGEE. V was trimmed by 4 bases and J by 0 bases, leaving 8 bases between them. Notes on this clone: Its antigen is not known.

The sequencing here drew on unstimulated CD8+ T cells sorted from spleen or lymph node cells, taken before transplant. The chain recombines TRBV9 with TRBJ2-7; perhaps TRBD1 as D (5 bases). This TCR came from a human donor who was the organ donor for an intestinal transplant. CDR3: CASSYGHSYEQYF. The CDR3 DNA reads as TGTGCCAGCAGCTATGGACACTCCTACGAGCAGTACTTC. Using reference TRBV9 and TRBJ2-7 for the parts outside the CDR3, the full variable domain is DSGVTQTPKHLITATGQRVTLRCSPRSGDLSVYWYQQSLDQGLQFLIQYYNGEERAKGNILERFSAQQFPDLHSELNLSSLELGDSALYFCASSYGHSYEQYFGPGTRLTVT.